The rows below give T cell receptor beta chains drawn from one sample of a study of T-cell reconstitution after alpha-beta-depleted transplantation in children. TCRdb fed the PCR reads into MiXCR, producing one record per CDR3 protein. The table shows 300,000 to 400,000 distinct CDR3 sequences, with 15% to 20% occurring only once. The source was PBMCs, mostly from graft donor cells, collected 360 days after TCRalphabeta/CD19-depleted stem cell transplant. The source is a male patient aged 2-9 years who had a stem cell transplant for acute lymphoblastic leukemia, so the T cells may come from the graft donor. Each CDR3 is given with its conserved first and last residue. A D gene is named only where the DNA matches it firmly. A row's size may be missing; if present it is once, few, many or a size class.

size,J,D,V,CDR3,DNA
NA,TRBJ2-7,NA,TRBV10-3,CAISETGTNEQYF,TGTGCCATCAGTGAAACCGGGACGAACGAGCAGTACTTC
NA,TRBJ2-1,TRBD2,TRBV6-2/TRBV6-3,CASRGRVGWNEQFF,TGTGCCAGCAGAGGGAGGGTCGGGTGGAATGAGCAGTTCTTC
few,TRBJ1-1,NA,TRBV5-5,CASSALGPGMNTEAFF,TGTGCCAGCAGCGCCCTGGGGCCTGGCATGAACACTGAAGCTTTCTTT
NA,TRBJ1-2,NA,TRBV12-3/TRBV12-4,CASSPRLGGNYGYTF,TGTGCCAGCAGTCCCCGCCTGGGTGGGAACTATGGCTACACCTTC
few,TRBJ2-3,TRBD2,TRBV10-3,CAISESRLRAGGPTDTQYF,TGTGCCATCAGTGAGTCGAGACTTCGAGCGGGAGGGCCCACAGATACGCAGTATTTT
many,TRBJ2-1,NA,TRBV4-3,CASSQGDRRGNNEQFF,TGCGCCAGCAGCCAGGGGGATCGGCGGGGAAACAATGAGCAGTTCTTC
NA,TRBJ2-2,TRBD2,TRBV10-3,CAISGLAGAGELFF,TGTGCCATCTCCGGGCTAGCGGGAGCCGGGGAGCTGTTTTTT
many,TRBJ2-1,TRBD2,TRBV12-3/TRBV12-4,CASSSPESWREGDEQFF,TGTGCCAGCAGCTCCCCAGAAAGCTGGCGGGAGGGCGATGAGCAGTTCTTC
few,TRBJ2-6,NA,TRBV4-2,CASLPELVGSGANVLTF,TGTGCCAGCCTCCCCGAACTAGTGGGGTCTGGGGCCAACGTCCTGACTTTC
many,TRBJ2-7,NA,TRBV10-3,CAISEGVGGSYEQYF,TGTGCCATCAGTGAGGGGGTAGGGGGCTCCTACGAGCAGTACTTC
many,TRBJ2-1,NA,TRBV5-1,CASSLATPHYNEQFF,TGCGCCAGCAGCTTGGCGACTCCCCATTACAATGAGCAGTTCTTC
few,TRBJ2-3,NA,TRBV12-3/TRBV12-4,CASSLWGGTDTQYF,TGTGCCAGCAGTTTATGGGGGGGCACAGATACGCAGTATTTT
many,TRBJ2-3,NA,TRBV12-3/TRBV12-4,CASSDGSTDTQYF,TGTGCCAGCAGTGACGGTAGCACAGATACGCAGTATTTT
NA,TRBJ2-3,TRBD2,TRBV28,CASGASGTSTDTQYF,TGTGCCAGCGGGGCGAGCGGGACTAGCACAGATACGCAGTATTTT
NA,TRBJ1-2,NA,TRBV2,CARGGEHGYTF,TGTGCCAGGGGAGGAGAGCATGGCTACACCTTC
few,TRBJ1-5,NA,TRBV5-1,CASSLGGRWDQPQHF,TGCGCCAGCAGCTTGGGTGGTCGGTGGGATCAGCCCCAGCATTTT
few,TRBJ2-7,TRBD2,TRBV5-1,CASSFDPGRVFSYEQYF,TGCGCCAGCAGCTTCGACCCTGGGAGGGTTTTCTCCTACGAGCAGTACTTC
few,TRBJ2-1,NA,TRBV4-1,CASSQDGSYNEQFF,TGCGCCAGCAGCCAAGACGGGTCCTACAATGAGCAGTTCTTC
NA,TRBJ2-3,NA,TRBV7-9,CASSSGTTGDTQYF,TGTGCCAGCAGCTCCGGGACAACGGGAGATACGCAGTATTTT
few,TRBJ2-2,TRBD1,TRBV4-3,CASSPGQGPFFTGELFF,TGCGCCAGCAGTCCGGGACAGGGGCCCTTTTTCACCGGGGAGCTGTTTTTT
NA,TRBJ2-3,NA,TRBV7-7,CASSLGRAGTDTQYF,TGTGCTAGCAGCTTAGGCCGGGCTGGCACAGATACGCAGTATTTT
NA,TRBJ2-2,NA,TRBV11-3,CASSTQTGNTGELFF,TGTGCCAGCAGCACCCAGACAGGGAACACCGGGGAGCTGTTTTTT
NA,TRBJ2-6,TRBD1,TRBV4-2,CASSHPSGGEAGANVLTF,TGTGCCAGCAGCCACCCCTCAGGGGGCGAAGCTGGGGCCAACGTCCTGACTTTC
NA,TRBJ2-5,TRBD2,TRBV27,CASSFVRGGQETQYF,TGTGCCAGCAGTTTCGTTCGCGGGGGCCAAGAGACCCAGTACTTC
NA,TRBJ1-2,TRBD1,TRBV2,CASSYDRGQGGYTF,TGTGCCAGCAGTTACGACAGGGGCCAGGGGGGCTACACCTTC
few,TRBJ2-7,NA,TRBV12-5,CASAERWNSYEQYF,TGTGCTAGTGCTGAGCGATGGAACTCCTACGAGCAGTACTTC
NA,TRBJ2-1,NA,TRBV12-3/TRBV12-4,CASSLGPGINEQFF,TGTGCCAGCAGTTTGGGCCCCGGGATCAATGAGCAGTTCTTC
NA,TRBJ2-6,NA,TRBV5-1,CASSLGGPSVLTF,TGCGCCAGCAGCTTAGGCGGACCCTCCGTCCTGACTTTC
NA,TRBJ2-1,NA,TRBV28,CASSFLAAEQFF,TGTGCCAGCAGTTTCCTAGCTGCTGAGCAGTTCTTC
NA,TRBJ2-7,TRBD1,TRBV11-1,CASSLPPGQGSYEQYF,TGTGCCAGCAGCTTACCTCCGGGACAGGGTTCCTACGAGCAGTACTTC
NA,TRBJ1-6,NA,TRBV5-5,CASSLRGYRSPLHF,TGTGCCAGCAGCTTGCGGGGGTATCGCTCACCCCTCCACTTT
many,TRBJ2-4,NA,TRBV5-1,CASSLRGQGGDIQYF,TGCGCCAGCAGCTTGCGGGGGCAAGGTGGTGACATTCAGTACTTC